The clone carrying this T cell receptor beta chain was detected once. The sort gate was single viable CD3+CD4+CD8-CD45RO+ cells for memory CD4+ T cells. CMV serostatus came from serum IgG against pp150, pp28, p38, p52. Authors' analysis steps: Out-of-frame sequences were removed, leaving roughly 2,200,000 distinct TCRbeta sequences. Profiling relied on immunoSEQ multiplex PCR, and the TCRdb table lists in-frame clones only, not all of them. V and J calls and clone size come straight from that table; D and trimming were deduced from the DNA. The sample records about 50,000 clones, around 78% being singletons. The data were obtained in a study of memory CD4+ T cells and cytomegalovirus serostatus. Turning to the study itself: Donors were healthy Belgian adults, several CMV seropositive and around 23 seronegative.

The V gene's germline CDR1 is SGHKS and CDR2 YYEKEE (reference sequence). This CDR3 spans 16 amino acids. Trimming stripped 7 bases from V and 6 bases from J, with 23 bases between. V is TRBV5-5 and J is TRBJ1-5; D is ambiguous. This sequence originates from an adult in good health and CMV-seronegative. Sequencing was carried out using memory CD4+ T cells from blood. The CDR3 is CASQLGPFSSRQPQHF. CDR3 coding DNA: TGTGCCAGCCAATTGGGTCCCTTTTCGAGTCGTCAGCCCCAGCATTTT. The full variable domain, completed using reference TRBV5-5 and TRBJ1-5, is DAGVTQSPTHLIKTRGQQVTLRCSPISGHKSVSWYQQVLGQGPQFIFQYYEKEERGRGNFPDRFSARQFPNYSSELNVNALLLGDSALYLCASQLGPFSSRQPQHFGDGTRLSIL.